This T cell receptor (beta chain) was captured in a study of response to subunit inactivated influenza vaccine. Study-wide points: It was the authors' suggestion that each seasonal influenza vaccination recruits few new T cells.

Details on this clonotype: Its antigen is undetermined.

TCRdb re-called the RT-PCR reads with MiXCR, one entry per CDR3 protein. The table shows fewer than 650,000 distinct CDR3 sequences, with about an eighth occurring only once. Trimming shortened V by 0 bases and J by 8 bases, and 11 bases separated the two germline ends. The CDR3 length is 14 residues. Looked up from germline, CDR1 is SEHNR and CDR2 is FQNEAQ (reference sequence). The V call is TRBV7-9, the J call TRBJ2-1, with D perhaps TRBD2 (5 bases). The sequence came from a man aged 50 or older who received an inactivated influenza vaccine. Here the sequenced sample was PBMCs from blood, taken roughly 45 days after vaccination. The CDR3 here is CASSLAGEWDEQFF. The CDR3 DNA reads TGTGCCAGCAGCTTAGCGGGAGAATGGGATGAGCAGTTCTTC.